A single TCR beta chain is shown here with its context. Obtained from alopecia areata patients were lesional scalp punch biopsies along with peripheral blood. The data stem from a study of CD8+ T cells in alopecia areata. RNA was isolated and reverse transcribed to cDNA, the sequencing template. Data came from immunoSEQ multiplex PCR; TCRdb stores just in-frame clones and leaves some out. This sample has roughly 250,000 clones; about two thirds occur once, and the top ten carry about 1.3%. Trimming left V 0 bases short and J 6 bases short, with 9 bases between. Germline V lookup: CDR1 SGDLS, CDR2 YYNGEE. The CDR3 is 14 amino acids.

The specimen comprised CD4+ T cells sorted from blood, sampled at week 0. This sequence joins TRBV9 and TRBJ2-2, with unresolved D. The receptor was isolated from a human donor with alopecia areata. CDR3 amino acids: CASSVETGAGELFF. Here the CDR3 DNA reads TGTGCCAGCAGCGTAGAGACGGGCGCCGGGGAGCTGTTTTTT.